The T cell receptor (beta chain) under discussion was sequenced for a study of T cell responses to AZD1222 COVID-19 vaccine. Whole-study results and caveats: Regions 160-218 and 743-854 held dominance among vaccine-associated CD4 TCRs, which spanned spike. Following two doses of AZD1222, Spike-specific TCR breadth and depth rose. Donors were chiefly white British, with a greater number of females, and clonal diversity was perhaps underestimated. Seropositive at baseline were only six AZD1222 recipients.

The assay was immunoSEQ multiplex PCR, and TCRdb's table has in-frame clones only and misses some. This table holds 95,000 to 110,000 clones, 91% found once. To note about this clone: No antigen is known for it.

V was pared by 3 bases and J by 0 bases, with 6 bases of the junction left unmatched. CDR1 is SGHRS, CDR2 YFSETQ, per germline. The CDR3 spans 17 residues. This sequence was found in an adult in good health. This specimen consisted of peripheral blood, obtained on day 0 of AZD1222 vaccination. The rearrangement uses TRBV5-1 and TRBJ2-2, with 9 bases that match TRBD2. CDR3 DNA sequence: TGCGCCAGCAGCTCCCCGCGGGGGGGTTCGAACACCGGGGAGCTGTTTTTT. This gives the protein CASSSPRGGSNTGELFF.